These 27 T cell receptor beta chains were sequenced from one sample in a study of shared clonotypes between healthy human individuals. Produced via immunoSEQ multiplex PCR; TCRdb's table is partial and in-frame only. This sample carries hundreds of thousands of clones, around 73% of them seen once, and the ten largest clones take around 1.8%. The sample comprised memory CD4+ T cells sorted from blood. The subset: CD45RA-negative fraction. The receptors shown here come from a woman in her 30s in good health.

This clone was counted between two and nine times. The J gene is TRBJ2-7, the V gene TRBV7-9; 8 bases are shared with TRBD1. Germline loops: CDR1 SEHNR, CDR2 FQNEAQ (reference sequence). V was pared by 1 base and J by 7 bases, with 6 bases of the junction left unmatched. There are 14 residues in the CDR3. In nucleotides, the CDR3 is TGTGCCAGCAGCTTAGAGGGACAGGCGGGAGAGCAGTACTTC. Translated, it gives CASSLEGQAGEQYF.

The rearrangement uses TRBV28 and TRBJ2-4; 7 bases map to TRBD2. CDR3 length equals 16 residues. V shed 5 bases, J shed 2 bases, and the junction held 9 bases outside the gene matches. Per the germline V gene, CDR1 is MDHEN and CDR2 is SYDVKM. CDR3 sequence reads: CASSGWREGTKNIQYF. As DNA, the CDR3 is TGTGCCAGCAGTGGGTGGAGGGAGGGGACCAAAAACATTCAGTACTTC.

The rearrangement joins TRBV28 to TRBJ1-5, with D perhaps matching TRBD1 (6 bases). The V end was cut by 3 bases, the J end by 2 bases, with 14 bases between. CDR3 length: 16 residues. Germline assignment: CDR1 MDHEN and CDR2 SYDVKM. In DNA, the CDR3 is TGTGCCAGCAGTTTTGGGGGGCTGGTAGGCAATCAGCCCCAGCATTTT. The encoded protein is CASSFGGLVGNQPQHF. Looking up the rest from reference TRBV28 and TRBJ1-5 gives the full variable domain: DVKVTQSSRYLVKRTGEKVFLECVQDMDHENMFWYRQDPGLGLRLIYFSYDVKMKEKGDIPEGYSVSREKKERFSLILESASTNQTSMYLCASSFGGLVGNQPQHFGDGTRLSIL.

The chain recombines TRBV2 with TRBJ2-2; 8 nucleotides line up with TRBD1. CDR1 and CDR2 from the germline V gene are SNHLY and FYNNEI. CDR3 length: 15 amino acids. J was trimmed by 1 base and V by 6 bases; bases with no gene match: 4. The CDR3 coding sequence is TGTGCCAGCAGGGCCGGGACAGGGAACACCGGGGAGCTGTTTTTT. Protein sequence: CASRAGTGNTGELFF.

The CDR3 loop is CSVGDQETQYF. In nucleotides, the CDR3 is TGCAGTGTCGGGGACCAAGAGACCCAGTACTTC. This chain joins TRBV20-1 and TRBJ2-5; possibly TRBD2 for D (5 bases). The germline gives CDR1 DFQATT, CDR2 SNEGSKA (reference sequence). V dropped 7 bases and J dropped 0 bases, with 6 bases sitting between them. This CDR3 is built from 11 residues.

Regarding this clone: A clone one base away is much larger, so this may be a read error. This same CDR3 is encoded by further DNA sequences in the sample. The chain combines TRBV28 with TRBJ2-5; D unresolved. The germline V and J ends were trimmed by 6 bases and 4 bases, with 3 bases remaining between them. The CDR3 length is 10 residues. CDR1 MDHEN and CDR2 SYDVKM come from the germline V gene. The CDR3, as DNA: TGTGCCAGCAGCCTAGAGACCCAGTACTTC. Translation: CASSLETQYF.

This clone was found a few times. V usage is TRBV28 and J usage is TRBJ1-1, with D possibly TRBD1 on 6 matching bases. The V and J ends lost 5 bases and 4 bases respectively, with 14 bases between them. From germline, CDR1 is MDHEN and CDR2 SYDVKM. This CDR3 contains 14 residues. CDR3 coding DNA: TGTGCCAGCAGTCCCATAGACAGGAGCACTGAAGCTTTCTTT. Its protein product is CASSPIDRSTEAFF.

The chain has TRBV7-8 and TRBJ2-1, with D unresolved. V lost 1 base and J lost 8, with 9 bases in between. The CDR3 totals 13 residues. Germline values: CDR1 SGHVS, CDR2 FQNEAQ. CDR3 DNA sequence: TGTGCCAGCAGCTTAGGGTTTAGGGATGAGCAGTTCTTC. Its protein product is CASSLGFRDEQFF. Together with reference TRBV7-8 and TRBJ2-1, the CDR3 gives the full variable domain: GAGVSQSPRYKVAKRGQDVALRCDPISGHVSLFWYQQALGQGPEFLTYFQNEAQLDKSGLPSDRFFAERPEGSVSTLKIQRTQQEDSAVYLCASSLGFRDEQFFGPGTRLTVL.

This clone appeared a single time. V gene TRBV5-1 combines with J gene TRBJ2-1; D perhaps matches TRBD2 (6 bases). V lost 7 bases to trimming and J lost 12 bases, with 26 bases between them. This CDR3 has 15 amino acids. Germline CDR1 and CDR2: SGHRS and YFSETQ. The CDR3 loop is CASHESGAGQGRQFF. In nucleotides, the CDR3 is TGCGCCAGCCACGAATCCGGCGCGGGGCAGGGTAGGCAGTTCTTC.

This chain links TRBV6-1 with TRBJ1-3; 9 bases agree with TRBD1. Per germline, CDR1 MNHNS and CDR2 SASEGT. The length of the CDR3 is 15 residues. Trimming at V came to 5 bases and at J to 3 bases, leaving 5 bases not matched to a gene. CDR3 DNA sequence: TGTGCCAGCAGTACTACAGGGGGCTTTGGAAACACCATATATTTT. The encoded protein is CASSTTGGFGNTIYF.

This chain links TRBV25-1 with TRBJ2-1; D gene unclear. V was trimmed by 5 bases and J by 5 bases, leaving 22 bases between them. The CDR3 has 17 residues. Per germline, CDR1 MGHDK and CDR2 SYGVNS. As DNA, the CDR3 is TGTGCCAGCAGTAAAACTATAGCCAAACTTGAAGACAATGAGCAGTTCTTC. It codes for CASSKTIAKLEDNEQFF.

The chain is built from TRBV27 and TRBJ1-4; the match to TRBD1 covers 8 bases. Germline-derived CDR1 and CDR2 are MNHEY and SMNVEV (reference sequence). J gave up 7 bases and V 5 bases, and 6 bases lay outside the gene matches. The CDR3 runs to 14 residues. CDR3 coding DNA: TGTGCCAGCAGTCACAGGGGGTTCGGTGAAAAACTGTTTTTT. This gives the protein CASSHRGFGEKLFF.

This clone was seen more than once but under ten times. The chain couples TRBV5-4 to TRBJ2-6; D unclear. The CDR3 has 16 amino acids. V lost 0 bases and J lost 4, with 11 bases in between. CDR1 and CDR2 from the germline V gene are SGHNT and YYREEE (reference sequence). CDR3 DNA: TGTGCCAGCAGCTTGGGACAACCGGCCGGGGCCAACGTCCTGACTTTC. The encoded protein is CASSLGQPAGANVLTF.

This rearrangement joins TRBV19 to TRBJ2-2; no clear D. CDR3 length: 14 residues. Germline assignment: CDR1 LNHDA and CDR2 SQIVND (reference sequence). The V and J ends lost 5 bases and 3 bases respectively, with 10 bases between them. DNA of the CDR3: TGTGCCAGTAGTGAAGTAAGGTACACCGGGGAGCTGTTTTTT. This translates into CASSEVRYTGELFF. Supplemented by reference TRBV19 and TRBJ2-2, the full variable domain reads DGGITQSPKYLFRKEGQNVTLSCEQNLNHDAMYWYRQDPGQGLRLIYYSQIVNDFQKGDIAEGYSVSREKKESFPLTVTSAQKNPTAFYLCASSEVRYTGELFFGEGSRLTVL.

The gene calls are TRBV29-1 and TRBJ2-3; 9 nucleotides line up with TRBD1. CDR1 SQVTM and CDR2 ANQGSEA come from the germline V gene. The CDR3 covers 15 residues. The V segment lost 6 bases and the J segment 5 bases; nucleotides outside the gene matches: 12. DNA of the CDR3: TGCAGCGTCTTAACAGGGGGCGCCCGGGGAGATACGCAGTATTTT. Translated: CSVLTGGARGDTQYF.

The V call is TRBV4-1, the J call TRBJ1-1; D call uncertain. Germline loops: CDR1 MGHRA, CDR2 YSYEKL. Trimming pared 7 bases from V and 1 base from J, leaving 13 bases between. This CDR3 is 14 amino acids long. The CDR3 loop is CASNPIRGNTEAFF. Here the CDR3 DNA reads TGCGCCAGCAACCCCATCCGGGGGAACACTGAAGCTTTCTTT.

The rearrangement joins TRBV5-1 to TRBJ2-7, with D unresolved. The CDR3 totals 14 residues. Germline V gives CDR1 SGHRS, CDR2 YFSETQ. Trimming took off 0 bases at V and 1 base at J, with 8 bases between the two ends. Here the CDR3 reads CASSLVSTSYEQYF. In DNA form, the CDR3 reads TGCGCCAGCAGCTTGGTTAGCACGTCCTACGAGCAGTACTTC.

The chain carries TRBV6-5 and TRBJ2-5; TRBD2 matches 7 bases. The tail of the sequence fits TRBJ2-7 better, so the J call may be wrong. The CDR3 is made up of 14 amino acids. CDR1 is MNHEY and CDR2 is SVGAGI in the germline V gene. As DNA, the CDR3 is TGTGCCAGCACCTACTCCCGGGGGGCCTACGAGCAGTACTTC. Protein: CASTYSRGAYEQYF.

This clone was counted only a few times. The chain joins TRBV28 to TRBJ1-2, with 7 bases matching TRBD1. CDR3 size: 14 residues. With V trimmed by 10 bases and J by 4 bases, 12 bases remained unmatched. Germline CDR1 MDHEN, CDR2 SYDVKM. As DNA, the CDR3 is TGTGCCACCCAACGGACAGGCCCTACCTATGGCTACACCTTC. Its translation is CATQRTGPTYGYTF.

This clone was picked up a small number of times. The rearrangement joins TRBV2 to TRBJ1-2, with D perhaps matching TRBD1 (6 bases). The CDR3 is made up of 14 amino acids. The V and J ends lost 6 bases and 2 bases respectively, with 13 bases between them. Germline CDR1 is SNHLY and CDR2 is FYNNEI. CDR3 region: CASREPQGNYGYTF. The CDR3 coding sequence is TGTGCCAGCAGAGAGCCACAGGGAAACTATGGCTACACCTTC.

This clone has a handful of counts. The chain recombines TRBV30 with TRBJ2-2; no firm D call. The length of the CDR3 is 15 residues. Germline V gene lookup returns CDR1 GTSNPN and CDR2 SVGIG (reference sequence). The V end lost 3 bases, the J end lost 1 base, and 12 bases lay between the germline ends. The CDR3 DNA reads TGTGCCTGGAGCCCCATTGACGGGAACACCGGGGAGCTGTTTTTT. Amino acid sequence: CAWSPIDGNTGELFF.

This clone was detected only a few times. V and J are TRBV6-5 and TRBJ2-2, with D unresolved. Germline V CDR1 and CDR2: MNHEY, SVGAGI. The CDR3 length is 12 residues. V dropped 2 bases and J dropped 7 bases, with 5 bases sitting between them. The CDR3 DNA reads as TGTGCCAGCAGTTACAATTTCGGGGAGCTGTTTTTT. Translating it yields CASSYNFGELFF.

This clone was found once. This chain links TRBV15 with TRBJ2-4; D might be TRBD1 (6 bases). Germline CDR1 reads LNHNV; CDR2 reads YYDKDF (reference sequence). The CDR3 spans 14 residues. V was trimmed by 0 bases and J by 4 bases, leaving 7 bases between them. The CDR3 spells CATSRDRGKNIQYF. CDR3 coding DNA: TGTGCCACCAGCAGAGACAGGGGTAAAAACATTCAGTACTTC.

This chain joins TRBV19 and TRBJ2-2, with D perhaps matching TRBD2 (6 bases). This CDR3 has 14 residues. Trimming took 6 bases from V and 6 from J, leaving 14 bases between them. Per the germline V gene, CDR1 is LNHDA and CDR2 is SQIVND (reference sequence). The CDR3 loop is CASRIYGSPGELFF. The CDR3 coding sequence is TGTGCCAGTAGGATATACGGGAGCCCCGGGGAGCTGTTTTTT. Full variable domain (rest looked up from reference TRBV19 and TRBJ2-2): DGGITQSPKYLFRKEGQNVTLSCEQNLNHDAMYWYRQDPGQGLRLIYYSQIVNDFQKGDIAEGYSVSREKKESFPLTVTSAQKNPTAFYLCASRIYGSPGELFFGEGSRLTVL.

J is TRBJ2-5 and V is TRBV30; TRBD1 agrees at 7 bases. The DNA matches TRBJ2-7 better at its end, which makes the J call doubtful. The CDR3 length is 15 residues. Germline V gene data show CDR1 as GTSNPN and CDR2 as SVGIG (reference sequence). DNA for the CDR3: TGTGCCTGGAGTGTACTAGGGACAGCGTCCTACGAGCAGTACTTC. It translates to CAWSVLGTASYEQYF.

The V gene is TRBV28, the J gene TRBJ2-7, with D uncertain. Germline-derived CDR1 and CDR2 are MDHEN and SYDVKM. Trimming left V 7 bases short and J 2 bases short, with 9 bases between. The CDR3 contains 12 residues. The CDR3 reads CASTDGPYEQYF. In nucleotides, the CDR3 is TGTGCCAGCACGGACGGTCCCTACGAGCAGTACTTC.

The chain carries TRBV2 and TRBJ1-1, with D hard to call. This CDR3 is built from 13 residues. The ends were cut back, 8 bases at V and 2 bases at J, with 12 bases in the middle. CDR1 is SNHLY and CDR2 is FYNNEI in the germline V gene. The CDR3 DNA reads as TGTGCCAGCGGCCCTTTCCCCAACACTGAAGCTTTCTTT. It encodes CASGPFPNTEAFF.